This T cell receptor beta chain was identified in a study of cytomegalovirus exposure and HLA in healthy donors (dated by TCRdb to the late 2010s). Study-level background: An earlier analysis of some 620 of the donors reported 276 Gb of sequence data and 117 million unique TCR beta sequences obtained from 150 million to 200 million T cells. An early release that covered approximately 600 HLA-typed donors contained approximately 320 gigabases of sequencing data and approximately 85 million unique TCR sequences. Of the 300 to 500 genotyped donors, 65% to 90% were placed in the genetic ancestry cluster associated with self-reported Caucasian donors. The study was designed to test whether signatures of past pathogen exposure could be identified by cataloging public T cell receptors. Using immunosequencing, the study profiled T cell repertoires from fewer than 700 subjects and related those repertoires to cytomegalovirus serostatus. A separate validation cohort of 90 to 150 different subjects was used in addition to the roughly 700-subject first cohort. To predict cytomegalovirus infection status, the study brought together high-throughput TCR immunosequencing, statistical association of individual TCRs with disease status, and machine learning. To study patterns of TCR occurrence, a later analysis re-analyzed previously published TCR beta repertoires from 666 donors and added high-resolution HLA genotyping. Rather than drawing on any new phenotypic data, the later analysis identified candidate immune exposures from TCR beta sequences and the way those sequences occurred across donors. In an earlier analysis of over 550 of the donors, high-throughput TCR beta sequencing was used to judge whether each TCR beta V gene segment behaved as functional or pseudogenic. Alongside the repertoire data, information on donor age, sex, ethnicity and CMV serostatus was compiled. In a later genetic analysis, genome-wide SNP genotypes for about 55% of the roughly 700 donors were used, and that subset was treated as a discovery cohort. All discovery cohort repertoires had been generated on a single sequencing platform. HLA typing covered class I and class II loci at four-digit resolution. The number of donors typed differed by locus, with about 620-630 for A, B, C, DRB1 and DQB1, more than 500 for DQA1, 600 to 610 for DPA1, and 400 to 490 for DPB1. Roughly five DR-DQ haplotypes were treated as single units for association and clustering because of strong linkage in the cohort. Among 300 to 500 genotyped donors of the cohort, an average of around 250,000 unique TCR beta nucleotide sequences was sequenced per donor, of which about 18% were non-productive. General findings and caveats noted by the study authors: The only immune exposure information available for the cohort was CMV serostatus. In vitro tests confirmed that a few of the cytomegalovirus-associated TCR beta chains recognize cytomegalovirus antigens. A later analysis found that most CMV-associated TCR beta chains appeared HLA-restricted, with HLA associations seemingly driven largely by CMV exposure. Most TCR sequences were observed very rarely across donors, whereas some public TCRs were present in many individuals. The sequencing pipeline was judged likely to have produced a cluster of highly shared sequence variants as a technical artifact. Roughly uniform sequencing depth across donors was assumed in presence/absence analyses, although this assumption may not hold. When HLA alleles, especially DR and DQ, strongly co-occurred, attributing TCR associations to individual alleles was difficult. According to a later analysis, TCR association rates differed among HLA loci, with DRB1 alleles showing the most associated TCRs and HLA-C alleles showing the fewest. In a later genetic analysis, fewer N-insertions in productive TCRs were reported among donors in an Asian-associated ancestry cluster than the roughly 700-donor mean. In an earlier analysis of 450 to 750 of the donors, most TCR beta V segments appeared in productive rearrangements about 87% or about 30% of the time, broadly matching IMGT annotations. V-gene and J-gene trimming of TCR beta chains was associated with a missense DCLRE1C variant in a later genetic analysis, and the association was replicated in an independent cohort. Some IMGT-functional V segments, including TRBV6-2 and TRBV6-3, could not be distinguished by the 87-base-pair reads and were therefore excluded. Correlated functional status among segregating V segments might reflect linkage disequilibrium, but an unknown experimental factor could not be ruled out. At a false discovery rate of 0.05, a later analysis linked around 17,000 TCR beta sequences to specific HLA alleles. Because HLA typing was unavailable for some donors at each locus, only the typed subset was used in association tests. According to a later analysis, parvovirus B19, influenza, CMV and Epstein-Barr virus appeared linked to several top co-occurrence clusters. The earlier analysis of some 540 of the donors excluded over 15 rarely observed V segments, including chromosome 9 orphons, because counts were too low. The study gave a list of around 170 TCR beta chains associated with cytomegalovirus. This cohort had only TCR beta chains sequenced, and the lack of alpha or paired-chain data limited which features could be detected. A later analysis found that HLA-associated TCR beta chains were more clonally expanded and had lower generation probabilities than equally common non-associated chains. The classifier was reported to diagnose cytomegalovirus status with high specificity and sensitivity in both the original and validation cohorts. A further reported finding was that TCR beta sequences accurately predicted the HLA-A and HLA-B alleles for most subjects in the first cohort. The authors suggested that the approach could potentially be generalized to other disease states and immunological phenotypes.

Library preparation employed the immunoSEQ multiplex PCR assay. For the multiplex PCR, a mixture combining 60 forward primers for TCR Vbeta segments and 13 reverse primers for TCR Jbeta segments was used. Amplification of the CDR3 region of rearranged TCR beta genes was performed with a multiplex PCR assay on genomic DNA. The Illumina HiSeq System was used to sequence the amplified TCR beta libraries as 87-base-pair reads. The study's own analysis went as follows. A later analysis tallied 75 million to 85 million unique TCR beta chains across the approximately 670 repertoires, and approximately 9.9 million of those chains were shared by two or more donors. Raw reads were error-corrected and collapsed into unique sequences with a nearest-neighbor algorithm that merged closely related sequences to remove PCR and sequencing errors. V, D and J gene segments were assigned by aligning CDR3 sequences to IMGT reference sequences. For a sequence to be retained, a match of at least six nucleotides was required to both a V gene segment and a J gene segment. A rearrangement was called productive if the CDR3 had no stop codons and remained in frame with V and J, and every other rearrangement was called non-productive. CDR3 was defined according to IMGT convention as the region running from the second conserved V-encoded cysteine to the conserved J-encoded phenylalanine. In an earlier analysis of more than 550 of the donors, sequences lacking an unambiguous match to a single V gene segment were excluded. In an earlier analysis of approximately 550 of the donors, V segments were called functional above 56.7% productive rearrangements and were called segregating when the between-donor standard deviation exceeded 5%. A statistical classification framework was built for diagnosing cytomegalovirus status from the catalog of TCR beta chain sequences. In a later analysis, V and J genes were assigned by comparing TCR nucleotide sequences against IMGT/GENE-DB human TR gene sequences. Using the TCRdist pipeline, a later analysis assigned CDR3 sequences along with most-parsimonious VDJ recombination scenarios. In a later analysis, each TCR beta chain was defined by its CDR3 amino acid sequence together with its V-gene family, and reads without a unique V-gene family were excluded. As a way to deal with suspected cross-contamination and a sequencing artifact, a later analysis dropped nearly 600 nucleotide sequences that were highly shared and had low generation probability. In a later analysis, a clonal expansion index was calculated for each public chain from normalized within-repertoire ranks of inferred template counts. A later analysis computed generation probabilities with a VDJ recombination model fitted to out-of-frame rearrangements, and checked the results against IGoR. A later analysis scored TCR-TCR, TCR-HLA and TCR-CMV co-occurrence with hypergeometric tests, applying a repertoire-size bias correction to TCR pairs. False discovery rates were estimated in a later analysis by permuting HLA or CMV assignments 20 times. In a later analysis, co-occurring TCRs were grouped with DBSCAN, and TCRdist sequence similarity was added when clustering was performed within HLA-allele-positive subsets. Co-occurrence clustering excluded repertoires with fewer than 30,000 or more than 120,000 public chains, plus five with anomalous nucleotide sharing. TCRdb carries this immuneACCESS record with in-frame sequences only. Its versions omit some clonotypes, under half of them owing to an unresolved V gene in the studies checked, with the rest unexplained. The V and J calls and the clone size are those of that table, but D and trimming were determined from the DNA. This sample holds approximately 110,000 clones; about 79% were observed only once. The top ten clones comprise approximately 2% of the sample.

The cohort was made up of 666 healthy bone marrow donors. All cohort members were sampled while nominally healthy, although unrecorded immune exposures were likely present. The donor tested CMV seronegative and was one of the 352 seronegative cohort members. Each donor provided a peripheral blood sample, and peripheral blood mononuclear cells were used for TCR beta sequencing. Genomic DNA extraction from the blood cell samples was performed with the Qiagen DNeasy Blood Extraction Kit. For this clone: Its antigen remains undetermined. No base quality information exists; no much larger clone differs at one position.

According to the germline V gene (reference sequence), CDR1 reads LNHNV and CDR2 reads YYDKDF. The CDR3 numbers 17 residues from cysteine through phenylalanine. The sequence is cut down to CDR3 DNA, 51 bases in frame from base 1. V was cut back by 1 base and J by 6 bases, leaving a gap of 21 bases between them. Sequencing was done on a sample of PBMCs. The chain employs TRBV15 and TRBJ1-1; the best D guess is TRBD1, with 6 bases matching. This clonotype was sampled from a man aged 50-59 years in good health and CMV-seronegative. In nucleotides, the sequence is TGTGCCACCAGCAGAGCTGGATGGGGGCAATTGAGAGCTGAAGCTTTCTTT. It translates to CATSRAGWGQLRAEAFF.